This TCR beta chain derives from a study of vaccination and CD4 T cells after COVID-19 (dated 2022 in TCRdb). Some background on the complete study: Convalescent patients had a positive SARS-CoV-2 result on nasal swab PCR, and of these patients, several had mild disease and one had severe disease. In the convalescent cohort there were six males and four females, among whom were two Hispanic individuals, seven Caucasians, two Asians and one multiracial person. Each participant got two doses of either the Pfizer-BioNTech BNT162b2 vaccine (n=8) or the Moderna mRNA-1273 vaccine (n=2). Post-COVID blood samples from convalescent patients were collected a median of around 110 days after diagnosis, with a range of about 35 to 161 days. Post-vaccine blood samples were collected a median of around 70 days after the second vaccine dose, ranging from about 14 to 241 days. Overlapping spike peptide pools from SARS-CoV-2 and from the common cold coronaviruses HCoV-NL63, HCoV-OC43 and HCoV-229E were used as culture stimuli. In control cultures, a CEFX viral epitope pool was used as positive control, an HIV-1 Nef peptide pool was used as negative control, or no peptide was added. In around nine COVID-19 convalescent patients and a handful of infection-naive healthy vaccine recipients, the spike-specific CD4+ TCR repertoire before mRNA vaccination was compared with the repertoire after mRNA vaccination.

The investigation overall reported the following: An increase in the median number of SARS-CoV-2-reactive clonotypes from approximately 20 after infection to 38 after vaccination was observed, but the change was not found to be significant. Among the post-vaccine SARS-CoV-2-reactive clones in convalescent patients, a median about 87% showed up only after vaccination, which suggests vaccine-specific priming. Of the vaccine-specific clones in convalescent patients, 304 of 307, or nearly all, reacted only to SARS-CoV-2 spike and did not cross-react with common cold coronaviruses. Relatively few convalescent patients were included in the study, and early timepoints after natural infection were not analyzed.

This clonotype is assessed as medium-sized (0.01 to 0.1%). The antigen it binds to is not known. It has no much larger one-base neighbor in the sample; base qualities were not kept. The treatment or condition label, read with the paper, signifies: roughly 10-day PBMC culture with coronavirus spike peptide pools or control peptides (ViraFEST assay). To expand antigen-specific T cells with peptide pools and then pick out the expanded clonotypes through TCR sequencing, the study relied on the ViraFEST assay. Positive SARS-CoV-2 PCR tests in the convalescent patients dated from March to December 2020, before Alpha, Beta and Delta variants emerged in the United States. Each well held 1.5 million to 2.5 million PBMCs cultured with roughly 10 ug/ml peptide pools in IMDM containing approximately 5% human AB serum and 8 to 10 IU/ml IL-2. Half of the culture medium was replaced with fresh IL-2-containing medium on days 3 and 7. After 10 days of culture, CD4+ T cells were isolated by negative selection using the EasySep CD4+ T cell isolation kit. Ficoll-Paque Plus gradient centrifugation was used to isolate PBMCs from whole blood, and the isolated PBMCs were then either used fresh or cryopreserved at -140C. In general, triplicate wells were set up for every culture condition.

The library was obtained by PCR. At the Johns Hopkins FTIC core, DNA from the cultured CD4+ T cells underwent TCR sequencing with the Oncomine TCR Beta short-read assay. Genomic DNA was extracted from the cultured CD4+ T cells with the QIAamp micro DNA kit. The Oncomine TCR Beta libraries from cultured CD4+ T cells were pooled using unique dual indexes and then sequenced on an Illumina iSeq 100. The source study handled its data this way. Non-productive sequences were removed, and CDR3s not starting with C, not ending with F or W, or shorter than 7 amino acids were discarded. The MANAFEST web application was used to identify antigen-specific clonotypes by comparing peptide-stimulated wells against reference wells and other culture wells. An FDR below 0.05, an odds ratio above 5, and a productive frequency above 0.1% in at least two of three replicate wells were required for clones to be considered positive. Clonotypes that were significantly expanded in both SARS-CoV-2 spike wells and at least one common cold coronavirus spike condition were defined as cross-reactive. Using R version 3.6.1, CDR3 homology was evaluated through Levenshtein distances (stringdist) along with unrooted phylogenetic trees (ape). TCRdb cleaned the public reads at Q25 with fastp, built clones with MiXCR and kept in-frame beta chains. Merged by CDR3 protein, the rows form single entries marked with the most common genes and DNA. These V and J calls originate from TCRdb's pipeline instead of the authors' own analysis. This sample gives under 25,000 distinct CDR3 sequences in total; 40% of them show up just once. More than 7.5% of the sample is in the top ten clones.

Trimming removed 6 bases from V and 2 bases from J; the gene matches leave 1 base unexplained. Taken from cysteine to phenylalanine, the CDR3 has 14 residues. Only the CDR3 DNA stays, 42 bases, in frame from base 1. The germline V gene (reference sequence) yields MNHEY for CDR1 and SMNVEV for CDR2. The clonotype comes from a human donor who had recovered from COVID-19. Here the chain combines TRBV27 and TRBJ2-1, with 10 central nucleotides matching TRBD2. This material consisted of CD4+ T cells from blood, cultured in vitro, taken after SARS-CoV-2 vaccination. CDR3 protein: CASRSGRAYNEQFF. At the DNA level, the sequence is TGTGCCAGCAGAAGCGGGAGGGCCTACAATGAGCAGTTCTTC.